This T cell receptor (beta chain) was captured in a study of T-cell memory formation after mild COVID-19. TCRdb reprocessed the 5' RACE reads with MiXCR, giving one entry per CDR3 protein. The table has about 560,000 distinct CDR3 sequences, 15% to 20% seen once. V lost 4 bases and J lost 7; bases outside the gene matches: 9. Germline V lookup: CDR1 SGDLS, CDR2 YYNGEE. The CDR3 is made up of 16 amino acids. Sequenced sample: PBMCs or a T cell subset sorted from them (not recorded which). The V call is TRBV9, the J call TRBJ2-7; 15 nucleotides line up with TRBD2. This receptor was taken from an adult woman who had mild COVID-19 (a few samples of this study predate the infection). Cell type and time point are not known. CDR3: CASSPRTSGRVEEQYF. In DNA form, the CDR3 reads TGTGCCAGCAGCCCAAGGACTAGCGGGAGGGTGGAAGAGCAGTACTTC.